These T cell receptor beta chains were read from a single sample in a study of shared clonotypes between healthy human individuals. Sequencing used immunoSEQ multiplex PCR; TCRdb keeps in-frame clones, though not all of them. The sample includes roughly 1,500,000 clones, 98% seen only once; the top ten take approximately 0.4%. The sequenced sample was naive CD4+ T cells sorted from blood. These receptors were taken from a man younger than 45 in good health. The CDR3 runs from the conserved cysteine through the conserved F or W. The D gene is left open where the match is weak. Clone size is stated in some rows and not others, as once, few, many or a class when expanded.

D gene	V gene	J gene	clone size	CDR3 DNA	CDR3 protein
TRBD1	TRBV10-1	TRBJ2-3	.	TGCGCCAGCAGTTTTCAGGGGGCAGCAGATACGCAGTATTTT	CASSFQGAADTQYF
.	TRBV10-1	TRBJ2-1	.	TGCGCCAGCAGTCAGACCCCCAATGAGCAGTTCTTC	CASSQTPNEQFF
.	TRBV6-5	TRBJ1-1	.	TGTGCCAGCAGTTACTGGGGGGGCGCGAACACTGAAGCTTTCTTT	CASSYWGGANTEAFF
.	TRBV28	TRBJ1-5	.	TGTGCCAGCAGTTTATCGCCTCGGGTGGGCAACCGGCATTTT	CASSLSPRVGNRHF
.	TRBV5-4	TRBJ2-1	.	TGTGCCAGCAGCTTGGCTGGGAGGGAGCAGTTCTTC	CASSLAGREQFF
.	TRBV4-1	TRBJ1-5	.	TGCGCCAGCAGCCAAGTCCCCCCAGGGCCCCTCTTGCATTTT	CASSQVPPGPLLHF
TRBD1	TRBV11-1	TRBJ1-1	.	TGTGCCAGCAGCCTCGGACAGGGCTCTGAAGCTTTCTTT	CASSLGQGSEAFF
TRBD1	TRBV11-2	TRBJ2-7	.	TGTGCCAGCAGAGGGGGCGCTTTCTCCTACGAGCAGTACTTC	CASRGGAFSYEQYF
.	TRBV14	TRBJ2-1	.	TGTGCCAGCAGCCAAGTAATTGGAAGCCCAGTGGTTGAGCAGTTCTTC	CASSQVIGSPVVEQFF
TRBD1	TRBV5-6	TRBJ1-2	.	TGTGCCAGCAGACGGACAGGTCCGGACTATGGCTACACCTTC	CASRRTGPDYGYTF
TRBD2	TRBV9	TRBJ2-3	.	TGTGCCAGCAGCGTAGGACTAGCGGGAGCAGATACGCAGTATTTT	CASSVGLAGADTQYF
TRBD2	TRBV7-9	TRBJ2-5	.	TGTGCCAGCAGCTTACCCCGGGGCCTAGCGGTCGGAGAGACCCAGTACTTC	CASSLPRGLAVGETQYF
.	TRBV30	TRBJ1-1	.	TGTGCCTGGAGGCACGTAGAATTGGGGGGAACTGAAGCTTTCTTT	CAWRHVELGGTEAFF
.	TRBV14	TRBJ1-2	.	TGTGCCAGCAGCCCCGGGGCATTAGCTAACTATGGCTACACCTTC	CASSPGALANYGYTF
.	TRBV28	TRBJ1-2	.	TGTGCCAGCTTAATCGGGCACATCTCTACTAACTATGGCTACACCTTC	CASLIGHISTNYGYTF
.	TRBV5-1	TRBJ1-1	.	TGCGCCAGCAGCTTCTCAGGTCGGAACACTGAAGCTTTCTTT	CASSFSGRNTEAFF
.	TRBV6-1	TRBJ2-1	.	TGTGCCAGCAGTGATACGACCCTTTCCTACAATGAGCAGTTCTTC	CASSDTTLSYNEQFF
.	TRBV9	TRBJ1-3	.	TGTGCCAGCAGCGGAGCACAGGTTAACTCTGGAAACACCATATATTTT	CASSGAQVNSGNTIYF
TRBD2	TRBV6-6	TRBJ2-3	once	TGTGCCAGCAGTCGTACCCGGGAGGGAACCACAGATACGCAGTATTTT	CASSRTREGTTDTQYF
.	TRBV28	TRBJ1-1	once	TGTGCCAGCAGACCCCGGACGGAGAACACTGAAGCTTTCTTT	CASRPRTENTEAFF
TRBD1	TRBV9	TRBJ2-5	.	TGTGCCAGCAGCGTAGGAGACAGGGGGCTTGGAGAGACCCAGTACTTC	CASSVGDRGLGETQYF
TRBD2	TRBV5-1	TRBJ2-5	.	TGCGCCAGCAGCTCAGGGTTAGCGGGAGGACCCCAAGAGACCCAGTACTTC	CASSSGLAGGPQETQYF
.	TRBV27	TRBJ2-7	.	TGTGCCAGCAGTTCCGACAGGAGGTTGGGTTCCTACGAGCAGTACTTC	CASSSDRRLGSYEQYF
TRBD2	TRBV5-1	TRBJ2-1	.	TGCGCCAGCAGCTTGGGGGACTATAACTACAATGAGCAGTTCTTC	CASSLGDYNYNEQFF
.	TRBV28	TRBJ2-7	.	TGTGCCAGCAGGATACCAGATTACGAGCAGTACTTC	CASRIPDYEQYF
.	TRBV5-1	TRBJ2-5	.	TGCGCCAGCAGCTCCGGGACAAGGGAGACCCAGTACTTC	CASSSGTRETQYF
TRBD2	TRBV5-1	TRBJ2-5	.	TGCGCCAGCAGCTGGGGCGGGAGAGGTGAAGAGACCCAGTACTTC	CASSWGGRGEETQYF